This record covers a single TCR beta chain. Its antigen is not known. These data are taken from a study of cytomegalovirus exposure and HLA in healthy donors. Whole-study results and caveats: Researchers had no immune exposure information except CMV serostatus available.

V lost 3 bases, J lost 3 bases, and 5 bases stayed unmatched. CDR1 and CDR2 (germline): WNHNN, SYGVQD (reference sequence). The CDR3 loop spans 14 amino acids. 60 Vbeta and 13 Jbeta primers were used in PCR. The repertoire was sequenced with immunoSEQ multiplex PCR; TCRdb's copy has only in-frame clones and lacks some. The data show 200,000 or so clones, with approximately 80% seen just once and under 0.25% held by the top ten. Source material: PBMCs. The clonotype was recovered from a girl aged 2 to 9 in good health and CMV-seronegative. V gene TRBV10-1 combines with J gene TRBJ2-7, with 7 bases aligning to TRBD1. CDR3 loop: CASSERTGGYEQYF. The DNA of the CDR3 is TGCGCCAGCAGTGAAAGGACAGGAGGCTACGAGCAGTACTTC.